Sequencing of this TCR beta chain was carried out in a study of T cells after yellow fever vaccination. Study overall: Where fractions had low cell numbers, libraries were prepared from them with the SMART-Seq v4 Ultra Low Input RNA kit.

Points from the study as a whole: Highly abundant clonotypes carried over from the bulk population could end up in FACS-sorted repertoires as contaminants.

TCRdb re-analysed the 5' RACE reads in MiXCR, keeping a single row per CDR3 protein. The table has approximately 550,000 distinct CDR3 sequences, 15% to 20% seen once. The CDR3 covers 14 residues. The germline V gene has CDR1 SGHRS and CDR2 YFSETQ. V lost 5 bases and J lost 4, with 15 bases in between. A word on this clonotype: Its cognate antigen is unknown.

The chain has TRBV5-1 and TRBJ2-5; tentatively, D is TRBD1 or TRBD2 (7 bases each). This TCR derives from a man younger than 40 who received the YFV17D yellow fever vaccine. Sample: PBMCs, taken 15 days after the yellow fever booster vaccination. The DNA for the CDR3 is TGCGCCAGCAGATTTCAGGGGGAGGGAGAGACCCAGTACTTC. Encoded protein: CASRFQGEGETQYF. The full variable domain, with the rest looked up from reference TRBV5-1 and TRBJ2-5, is KAGVTQTPRYLIKTRGQQVTLSCSPISGHRSVSWYQQTPGQGLQFLFEYFSETQRNKGNFPGRFSGRQFSNSRSEMNVSTLELGDSALYLCASRFQGEGETQYFGPGTRLLVL.